This passage covers 24 T cell receptor beta chains from one sample sequenced in a study of blood T cell repertoires in COVID-19. Generated by immunoSEQ multiplex PCR, the TCRdb table keeps only in-frame clones and is missing some. The sample includes around 160,000 clones, 75% to 85% of them seen just once. Sequencing was performed on peripheral blood. These receptors were taken from a human donor with acute or convalescent COVID-19. The donor label of this sample is uncertain.

The V gene is TRBV11-2, the J gene TRBJ2-3; 9 bases fit TRBD1. Per germline, CDR1 SGHAT and CDR2 FQNNGV. The length of the CDR3 is 13 residues. Losses at the gene ends were 5 bases for V and 5 bases for J; bases not matched to a gene: 2. The CDR3: CASSRTGVDTQYF. The CDR3 region has the DNA TGTGCCAGCAGCCGGACAGGGGTAGATACGCAGTATTTT. Based on the CDR3 plus reference TRBV11-2 and TRBJ2-3, the full variable domain is EAGVAQSPRYKIIEKRQSVAFWCNPISGHATLYWYQQILGQGPKLLIQFQNNGVVDDSQLPKDRFSAERLKGVDSTLKIQPAKLEDSAVYLCASSRTGVDTQYFGPGTRLTVL.

This clone showed up just once. The rearrangement links TRBV2 to TRBJ1-5; D remains unclear. With 7 bases removed from V and 4 bases from J, the gap between germline ends came to 11 bases. This CDR3 has 13 residues. The germline CDR1 and CDR2 sequences are SNHLY and FYNNEI. The chain's CDR3 is CASNADWNQPQHF. The CDR3 bases are TGTGCCAGCAATGCGGACTGGAATCAGCCCCAGCATTTT.

V and J are TRBV11-2 and TRBJ1-1; 7 bases are a match to TRBD1. The CDR3 totals 17 residues. J gave up 6 bases and V 1 base, and 14 bases lay outside the gene matches. Germline CDR1 is SGHAT and CDR2 is FQNNGV. As DNA, the CDR3 is TGTGCCAGCAGCTTAGTCCCAACTTTGTTTCAGGGGGCTGAAGCTTTCTTT. Protein product: CASSLVPTLFQGAEAFF. Full variable domain (rest looked up from reference TRBV11-2 and TRBJ1-1): EAGVAQSPRYKIIEKRQSVAFWCNPISGHATLYWYQQILGQGPKLLIQFQNNGVVDDSQLPKDRFSAERLKGVDSTLKIQPAKLEDSAVYLCASSLVPTLFQGAEAFFGQGTRLTVV.

The chain joins TRBV27 to TRBJ2-3; D uncertain. This CDR3 is 14 amino acids long. Per the germline V gene, CDR1 is MNHEY and CDR2 is SMNVEV (reference sequence). Trimming shortened V by 1 base and J by 6 bases, and 11 bases separated the two germline ends. CDR3 protein: CASSLYGPPDTQYF. DNA of the CDR3: TGTGCCAGCAGTTTATATGGCCCCCCGGATACGCAGTATTTT.

The chain uses TRBV19 and TRBJ2-7; D perhaps matches TRBD2 (5 bases). V lost 6 bases to trimming and J lost 3 bases, with 9 bases between them. CDR1 is LNHDA, CDR2 SQIVND, per germline (reference sequence). CDR3 size: 12 residues. The CDR3 is CASSPGDYEQYF. CDR3 bases: TGTGCCAGTAGCCCCGGGGACTACGAGCAGTACTTC.

The V call is TRBV11-2, the J call TRBJ2-3, with unresolved D. Germline values: CDR1 SGHAT, CDR2 FQNNGV. Trimming stripped 1 base from V and 11 bases from J, with 10 bases between. The CDR3 is 12 amino acids. CDR3 protein: CASSLVSNGQYF. CDR3 nucleotide sequence: TGTGCCAGCAGCTTAGTGTCGAACGGGCAGTATTTT.

The chain combines TRBV19 with TRBJ1-1; D unresolved. V was trimmed by 1 base and J by 9 bases, leaving 15 bases between them. The germline gives CDR1 LNHDA, CDR2 SQIVND (reference sequence). The CDR3 covers 14 residues. The CDR3 region has the DNA TGTGCCAGTAGTATAGGTGACACCGCCAGGAAAGCTTTCTTT. Translated: CASSIGDTARKAFF.

The V and J genes are TRBV14 and TRBJ1-2; D is perhaps TRBD1 (5 bases). V lost 1 base to trimming and J lost 0 bases, with 9 bases between them. The CDR3 has 15 amino acids. CDR1 and CDR2 from the germline V gene are SGHDN and FVKESK. CDR3 in DNA: TGTGCCAGCAGCCAAGGGGGGACTCCTAACTATGGCTACACCTTC. Translated, it gives CASSQGGTPNYGYTF.

This clone was found a few times. The chain links TRBV29-1 to TRBJ2-1, with 7 bases that match TRBD1. Germline V lookup: CDR1 SQVTM, CDR2 ANQGSEA. The CDR3 contains 15 residues. V dropped 4 bases and J dropped 8; count of bases not matched to a gene: 14. In nucleotides, the CDR3 is TGCAGCGTTGTTACCCGGGACAGCAGATCCCATGAGCAGTTCTTC. Protein product: CSVVTRDSRSHEQFF.

The V call is TRBV4-1, the J call TRBJ1-1; 8 positions agree with TRBD1. V dropped 1 base and J dropped 1; count of bases not matched to a gene: 5. Germline V gene sequence: CDR1 MGHRA, CDR2 YSYEKL. The CDR3 length is 16 residues. CDR3 sequence: CASSQVETGANTEAFF. The CDR3 coding sequence is TGCGCCAGCAGCCAAGTAGAGACAGGGGCGAACACTGAAGCTTTCTTT.

The genes are TRBV2 and TRBJ1-5; D uncertain. CDR3 size: 14 residues. V was shortened by 4 bases and J by 4 bases, with 11 bases between the two germline ends. Germline loops: CDR1 SNHLY, CDR2 FYNNEI. As DNA, the CDR3 is TGTGCCAGCAGTGTATGGCCAATAAATCAGCCCCAGCATTTT. Its protein product is CASSVWPINQPQHF.

The CDR3 DNA reads as TGTGCCAGCAGCTTTGGGGGGCAGGGGGCAAATGAGCAGTTCTTC. Residues: CASSFGGQGANEQFF. The chain uses TRBV11-3 and TRBJ2-1; 8 bases agree with TRBD1. The V segment lost 3 bases and the J segment 7 bases; nucleotides outside the gene matches: 8. This CDR3 is built from 15 residues. The germline gives CDR1 SGHNT, CDR2 YENEEA.

This chain joins TRBV9 and TRBJ2-2, with 8 nucleotides matching TRBD1. The CDR3 covers 16 residues. The junction had 4 bases not matched to a gene; V was cut back by 2 bases and J by 1 base. Germline CDR1 reads SGDLS; CDR2 reads YYNGEE. The CDR3 coding sequence is TGTGCCAGCAGCGTGTCCGGGACAGGGAACACCGGGGAGCTGTTTTTT. Translated, it gives CASSVSGTGNTGELFF. The full variable domain, in which reference TRBV9 and TRBJ2-2 provide the parts outside the CDR3, is DSGVTQTPKHLITATGQRVTLRCSPRSGDLSVYWYQQSLDQGLQFLIQYYNGEERAKGNILERFSAQQFPDLHSELNLSSLELGDSALYFCASSVSGTGNTGELFFGEGSRLTVL.

The gene calls are TRBV11-2 and TRBJ2-1, with 8 positions matching TRBD2. J gave up 8 bases and V 1 base, and 7 bases lay outside the gene matches. This CDR3 contains 15 residues. Germline-derived CDR1 and CDR2 are SGHAT and FQNNGV. The CDR3 region is CASSLGTSLGDEQFF. In nucleotides, the CDR3 is TGTGCCAGCAGCTTAGGGACTAGCTTGGGCGATGAGCAGTTCTTC.

In the case of this clone: Other DNA sequences from this sample encode an identical CDR3 as well. This chain links TRBV6-5 with TRBJ1-2, with TRBD1 as a possible D gene (6 bases). CDR1 MNHEY and CDR2 SVGAGI come from the germline V gene. The CDR3 runs to 13 residues. Trimming removed 2 bases at V and 4 bases at J, with 8 bases between. This chain's CDR3 is CASSYGQLYGYTF. In DNA, the CDR3 is TGTGCCAGCAGTTACGGACAGCTCTATGGCTACACCTTC.

V is TRBV28 and J is TRBJ1-1; D gene ambiguous. CDR1 is MDHEN and CDR2 is SYDVKM in the germline V gene. CDR3 length: 13 residues. Trimming took off 4 bases at V and 0 bases at J, with 6 bases between the two ends. The CDR3 protein is CASSSTLNTEAFF. The CDR3 bases are TGTGCCAGCAGTTCCACACTGAACACTGAAGCTTTCTTT.

This chain connects TRBV7-8 to TRBJ1-4; D call uncertain. CDR3 length: 15 amino acids. V was cut by 7 bases and J by 8 bases, with 20 bases left in between. Per the germline V gene, CDR1 is SGHVS and CDR2 is FQNEAQ. The CDR3 bases are TGTGCCAGCACCCGTCAGGAAGCGGTAGGGGAAAAACTGTTTTTT. Residues: CASTRQEAVGEKLFF.

V gene TRBV5-6 combines with J gene TRBJ1-2; TRBD1 agrees at 10 bases. Per germline, CDR1 SGHDT and CDR2 YYEEEE. Trimming cost V 6 bases and J 5 bases; bases outside gene matches: 16. The CDR3 covers 17 residues. The CDR3 DNA sequence: TGTGCCAGCACCCCCATCGACAGGGGGCCACTCAATTATGGCTACACCTTC. Its translation: CASTPIDRGPLNYGYTF.

This clone came up once. The CDR3: CATSDHRGSGVGTGELFF. The CDR3 nucleotides are TGTGCCACCAGTGATCACAGGGGTTCGGGGGTAGGCACCGGGGAGCTGTTTTTT. V usage is TRBV24-1 and J usage is TRBJ2-2; weak D call: TRBD1 (7 bases). Trimming removed 3 bases from V and 4 bases from J, with 20 bases in between. The length of the CDR3 is 18 residues. Per germline, CDR1 KGHDR and CDR2 SFDVKD.

The chain combines TRBV7-2 with TRBJ2-2, with 11 bases matching TRBD2. The CDR3 covers 15 residues. Trimming cost V 3 bases and J 7 bases; bases outside gene matches: 4. Per germline, CDR1 SGHTA and CDR2 FQGNSA. The CDR3 protein is CASSFSGGAGGELFF. DNA of the CDR3: TGTGCCAGCAGCTTTAGCGGGGGGGCTGGCGGGGAGCTGTTTTTT. The full variable domain, its missing parts supplied by reference TRBV7-2 and TRBJ2-2, is GAGVSQSPSNKVTEKGKDVELRCDPISGHTALYWYRQSLGQGLEFLIYFQGNSAPDKSGLPSDRFSAERTGGSVSTLTIQRTQQEDSAVYLCASSFSGGAGGELFFGEGSRLTVL.

The rearrangement links TRBV10-3 to TRBJ2-2; TRBD2 matches at 9 bases. V was clipped by 6 bases and J by 4 bases; unmatched bases: 6. Germline lookup yields CDR1 ENHRY and CDR2 SYGVKD. CDR3 length: 15 amino acids. CDR3 in DNA: TGTGCCATCAGACCAGGCGGGGGGGGCACCGGGGAGCTGTTTTTT. Translation gives CAIRPGGGGTGELFF.

This clone was recorded a few times. This chain joins TRBV30 and TRBJ1-5; 8 nucleotides line up with TRBD1. The junction had 5 bases not matched to a gene; V was cut back by 0 bases and J by 4 bases. CDR1 is GTSNPN and CDR2 is SVGIG in the germline V gene (reference sequence). The CDR3 runs 15 residues. This CDR3 is CAWSVGQGINQPQHF. The DNA of the CDR3 is TGTGCCTGGAGTGTAGGACAGGGAATTAATCAGCCCCAGCATTTT. Looking up the rest from reference TRBV30 and TRBJ1-5 gives the full variable domain: SQTIHQWPATLVQPVGSPLSLECTVEGTSNPNLYWYRQAAGRGLQLLFYSVGIGQISSEVPQNLSASRPQDRQFILSSKKLLLSDSGFYLCAWSVGQGINQPQHFGDGTRLSIL.

This clone was seen many times. The chain joins TRBV24-1 to TRBJ2-2; 7 bases map to TRBD1. CDR1 KGHDR and CDR2 SFDVKD come from the germline V gene. The CDR3 runs 12 residues. The trim removed 10 bases at V and 7 bases at J, leaving 5 bases unmatched. In nucleotides, the CDR3 is TGTGCCACTGGCAGGGGGAGCGGGGAGCTGTTTTTT. It codes for CATGRGSGELFF.

V and J are TRBV18 and TRBJ1-2; D uncertain. Trimming removed 3 bases at V and 7 bases at J, with 12 bases between. The CDR3 is made up of 13 amino acids. Germline CDR1 KGHSH, CDR2 LQKENI. The CDR3 bases are TGTGCCAGCTCACCCGAGGAGGCTACTGGCTACACCTTC. Residues: CASSPEEATGYTF.